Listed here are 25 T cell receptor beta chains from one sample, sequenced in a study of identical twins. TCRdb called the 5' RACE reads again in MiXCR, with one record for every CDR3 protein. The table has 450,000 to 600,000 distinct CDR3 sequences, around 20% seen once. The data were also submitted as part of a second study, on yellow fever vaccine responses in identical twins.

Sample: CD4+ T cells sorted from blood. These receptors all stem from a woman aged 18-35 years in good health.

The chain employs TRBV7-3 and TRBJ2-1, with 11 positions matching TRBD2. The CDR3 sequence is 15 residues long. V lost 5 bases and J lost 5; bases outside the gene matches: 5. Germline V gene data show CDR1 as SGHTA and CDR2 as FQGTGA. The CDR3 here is CASSTGLAGHNEQFF. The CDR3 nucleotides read TGTGCCAGCAGCACAGGACTAGCGGGCCACAATGAGCAGTTCTTC.

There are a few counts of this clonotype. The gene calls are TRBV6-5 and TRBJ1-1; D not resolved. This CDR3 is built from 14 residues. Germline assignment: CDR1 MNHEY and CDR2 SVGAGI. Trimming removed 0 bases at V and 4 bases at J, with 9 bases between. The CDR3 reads CASSYSERATEAFF. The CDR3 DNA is TGTGCCAGCAGTTACTCGGAGAGGGCCACTGAAGCTTTCTTT.

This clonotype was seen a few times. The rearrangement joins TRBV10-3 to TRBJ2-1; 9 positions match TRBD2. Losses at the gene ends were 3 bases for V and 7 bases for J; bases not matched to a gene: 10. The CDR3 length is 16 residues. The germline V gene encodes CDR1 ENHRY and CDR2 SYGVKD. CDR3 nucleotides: TGTGCCATCAGTGATGAGGCGGGAGGGCTAAGAAATGAGCAGTTCTTC. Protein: CAISDEAGGLRNEQFF.

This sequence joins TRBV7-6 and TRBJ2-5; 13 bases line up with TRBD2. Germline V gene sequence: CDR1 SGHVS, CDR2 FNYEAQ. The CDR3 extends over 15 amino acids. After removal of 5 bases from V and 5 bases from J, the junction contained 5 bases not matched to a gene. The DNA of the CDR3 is TGTGCCAGCAGCCGGACTAGCGGGAGTCGGGAGACCCAGTACTTC. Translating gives CASSRTSGSRETQYF.

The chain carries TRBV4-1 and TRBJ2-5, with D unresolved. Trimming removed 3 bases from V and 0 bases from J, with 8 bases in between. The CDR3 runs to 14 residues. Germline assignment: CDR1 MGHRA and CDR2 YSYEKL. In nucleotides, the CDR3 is TGCGCCAGCAGCCACCCGCAGAACCAAGAGACCCAGTACTTC. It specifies CASSHPQNQETQYF.

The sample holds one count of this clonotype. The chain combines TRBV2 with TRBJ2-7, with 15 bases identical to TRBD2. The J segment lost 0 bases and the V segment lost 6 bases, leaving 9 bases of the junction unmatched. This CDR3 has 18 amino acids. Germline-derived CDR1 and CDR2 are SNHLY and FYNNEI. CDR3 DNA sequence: TGTGCCAGCAGGGCAGGACTAGCGGGAGGGCCGAACTCCTACGAGCAGTACTTC. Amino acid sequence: CASRAGLAGGPNSYEQYF.

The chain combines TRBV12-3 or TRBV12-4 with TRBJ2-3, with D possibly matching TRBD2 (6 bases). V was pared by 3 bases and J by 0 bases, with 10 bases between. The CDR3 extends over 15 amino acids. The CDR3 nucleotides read TGTGCCAGCAGTTTCCGGGGGAGCAGCACAGATACGCAGTATTTT. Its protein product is CASSFRGSSTDTQYF.

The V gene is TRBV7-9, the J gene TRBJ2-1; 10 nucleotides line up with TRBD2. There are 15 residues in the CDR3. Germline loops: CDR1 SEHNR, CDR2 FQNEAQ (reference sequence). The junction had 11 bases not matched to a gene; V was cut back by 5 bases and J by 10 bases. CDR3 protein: CASSIQAGGPGEQFF. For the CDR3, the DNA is TGTGCCAGCAGCATCCAAGCGGGGGGGCCGGGGGAGCAGTTCTTC.

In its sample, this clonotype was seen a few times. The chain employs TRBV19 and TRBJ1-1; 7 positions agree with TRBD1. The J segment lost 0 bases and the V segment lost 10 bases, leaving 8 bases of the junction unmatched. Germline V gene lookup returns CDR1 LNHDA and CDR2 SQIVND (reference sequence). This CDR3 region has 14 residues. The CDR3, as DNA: TGTGCCACCAGAGACAGGGCACTGAACACTGAAGCTTTCTTT. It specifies CATRDRALNTEAFF.

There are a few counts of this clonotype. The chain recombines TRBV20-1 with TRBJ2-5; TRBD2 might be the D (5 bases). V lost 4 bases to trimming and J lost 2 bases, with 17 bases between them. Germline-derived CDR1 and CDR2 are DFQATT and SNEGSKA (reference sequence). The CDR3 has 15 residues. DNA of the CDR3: TGCAGTGCTAAGGGCAGCAGCGGCCAACAAGAGACCCAGTACTTC. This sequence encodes CSAKGSSGQQETQYF.

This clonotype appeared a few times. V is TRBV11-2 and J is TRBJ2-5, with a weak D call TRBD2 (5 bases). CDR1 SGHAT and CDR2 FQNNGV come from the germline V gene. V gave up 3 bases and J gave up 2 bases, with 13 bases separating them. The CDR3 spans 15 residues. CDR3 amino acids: CASSFSLGVQETQYF. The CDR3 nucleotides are TGTGCCAGCAGCTTTTCTCTCGGGGTACAAGAGACCCAGTACTTC.

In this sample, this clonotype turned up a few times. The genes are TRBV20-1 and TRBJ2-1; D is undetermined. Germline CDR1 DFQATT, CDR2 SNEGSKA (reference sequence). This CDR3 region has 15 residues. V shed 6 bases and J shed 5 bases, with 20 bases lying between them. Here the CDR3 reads CSANTGSDNHNEQFF. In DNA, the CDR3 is TGCAGTGCAAACACCGGGTCCGATAACCACAATGAGCAGTTCTTC.

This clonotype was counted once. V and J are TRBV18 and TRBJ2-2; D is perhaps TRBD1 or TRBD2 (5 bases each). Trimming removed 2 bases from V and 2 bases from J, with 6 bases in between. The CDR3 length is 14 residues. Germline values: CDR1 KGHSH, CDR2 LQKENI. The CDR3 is CASSPGDNTGELFF. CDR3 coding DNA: TGTGCCAGCTCACCAGGGGACAACACCGGGGAGCTGTTTTTT.

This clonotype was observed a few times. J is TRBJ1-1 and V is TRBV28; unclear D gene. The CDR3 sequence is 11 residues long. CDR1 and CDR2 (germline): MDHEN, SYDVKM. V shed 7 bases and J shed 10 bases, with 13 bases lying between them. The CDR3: CASTAGVGAFF. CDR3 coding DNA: TGTGCCAGCACCGCCGGGGTAGGAGCTTTCTTT. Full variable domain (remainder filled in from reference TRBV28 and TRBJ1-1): DVKVTQSSRYLVKRTGEKVFLECVQDMDHENMFWYRQDPGLGLRLIYFSYDVKMKEKGDIPEGYSVSREKKERFSLILESASTNQTSMYLCASTAGVGAFFGQGTRLTVV.

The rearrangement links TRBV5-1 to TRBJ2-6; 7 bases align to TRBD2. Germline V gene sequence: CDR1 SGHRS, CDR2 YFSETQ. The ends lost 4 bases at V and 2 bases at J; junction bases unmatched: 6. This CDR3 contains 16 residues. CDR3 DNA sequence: TGCGCCAGCAGCCCTGAGGCGGGGGCTGGGGCCAACGTCCTGACTTTC. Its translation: CASSPEAGAGANVLTF.

Here the CDR3 reads CASSLPGPESNEQFF. The DNA of the CDR3 is TGTGCCAGCAGCCTACCGGGACCTGAATCCAATGAGCAGTTCTTC. The rearrangement joins TRBV7-9 to TRBJ2-1; the D call may be TRBD1 or TRBD2 (5 bases each). The germline V gene encodes CDR1 SEHNR and CDR2 FQNEAQ (reference sequence). The CDR3 is 15 residues long. V lost 5 bases, J lost 6 bases, and 17 bases lay in between.

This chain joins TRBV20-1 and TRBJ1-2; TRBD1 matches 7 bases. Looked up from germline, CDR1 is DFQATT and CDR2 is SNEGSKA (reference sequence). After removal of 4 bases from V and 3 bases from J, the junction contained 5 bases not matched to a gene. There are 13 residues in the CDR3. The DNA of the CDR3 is TGCAGTGCTACCCTAGGACAGGACTATGGCTACACCTTC. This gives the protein CSATLGQDYGYTF.

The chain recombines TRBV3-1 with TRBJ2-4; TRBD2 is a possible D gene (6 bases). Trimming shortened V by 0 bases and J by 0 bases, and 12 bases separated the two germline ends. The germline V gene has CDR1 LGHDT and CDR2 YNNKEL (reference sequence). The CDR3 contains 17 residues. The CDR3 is CASSQDSGTLAKNIQYF. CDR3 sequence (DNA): TGTGCCAGCAGCCAAGATTCAGGGACTTTAGCCAAAAACATTCAGTACTTC.

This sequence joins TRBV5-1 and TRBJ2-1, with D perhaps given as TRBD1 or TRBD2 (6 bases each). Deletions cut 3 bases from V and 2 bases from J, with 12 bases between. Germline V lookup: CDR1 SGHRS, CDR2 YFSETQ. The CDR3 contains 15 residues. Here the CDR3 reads CASSSKRGAYNEQFF. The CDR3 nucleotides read TGCGCCAGCAGCTCGAAAAGGGGGGCCTACAATGAGCAGTTCTTC.

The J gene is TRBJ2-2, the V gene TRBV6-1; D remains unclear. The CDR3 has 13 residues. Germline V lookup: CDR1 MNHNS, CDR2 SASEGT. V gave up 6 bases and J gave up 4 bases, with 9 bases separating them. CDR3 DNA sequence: TGTGCCAGCAGGATTAGCCTCACCGGGGAGCTGTTTTTT. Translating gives CASRISLTGELFF.

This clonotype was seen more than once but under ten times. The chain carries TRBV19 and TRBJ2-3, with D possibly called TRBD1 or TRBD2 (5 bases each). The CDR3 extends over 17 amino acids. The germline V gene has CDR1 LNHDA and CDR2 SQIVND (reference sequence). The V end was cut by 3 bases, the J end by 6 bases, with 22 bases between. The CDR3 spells CASSISLNRGARDTQYF. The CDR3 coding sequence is TGTGCCAGTAGTATCTCGCTGAACCGAGGGGCGCGTGATACGCAGTATTTT.

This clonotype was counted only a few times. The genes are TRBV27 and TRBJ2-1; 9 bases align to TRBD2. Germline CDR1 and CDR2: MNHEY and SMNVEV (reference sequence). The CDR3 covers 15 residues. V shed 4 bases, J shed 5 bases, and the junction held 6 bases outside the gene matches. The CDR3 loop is CASSSWLAGNNEQFF. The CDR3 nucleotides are TGTGCCAGCAGTTCATGGCTAGCGGGGAACAATGAGCAGTTCTTC.

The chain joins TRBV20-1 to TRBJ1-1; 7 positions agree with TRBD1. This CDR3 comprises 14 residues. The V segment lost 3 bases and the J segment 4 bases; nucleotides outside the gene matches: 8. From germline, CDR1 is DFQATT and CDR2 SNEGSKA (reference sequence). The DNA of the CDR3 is TGCAGTGCTAGGTACAGGGGAGGGAGCACTGAAGCTTTCTTT. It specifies CSARYRGGSTEAFF.

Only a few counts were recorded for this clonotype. CDR3 region: CSAITPGASTDTQYF. The CDR3 DNA reads TGCAGTGCTATAACACCGGGGGCGAGCACAGATACGCAGTATTTT. The chain combines TRBV20-1 with TRBJ2-3; perhaps D is TRBD1 or TRBD2 (6 bases each). CDR3 length: 15 residues. Germline CDR1 is DFQATT and CDR2 is SNEGSKA (reference sequence). The ends were cut back, 4 bases at V and 0 bases at J, with 14 bases in the middle.

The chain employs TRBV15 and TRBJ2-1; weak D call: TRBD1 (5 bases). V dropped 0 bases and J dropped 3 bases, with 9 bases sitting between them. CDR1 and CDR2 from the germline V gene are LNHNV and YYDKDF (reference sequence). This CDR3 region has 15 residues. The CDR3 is CATSRDAGIYNEQFF. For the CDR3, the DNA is TGTGCCACCAGCAGAGATGCAGGGATCTACAATGAGCAGTTCTTC.